The rows below give T cell receptor beta chains drawn from one sample of a study of lymphopenia after photon versus proton radiotherapy. TCRdb's table, derived via immunoSEQ multiplex PCR, lists solely in-frame clones and lacks some. This sample has 3,500 to 4,500 clones; around 69% occur once, and the top ten carry approximately 56%. The sample was peripheral blood, taken from a patient treated with proton-based radiotherapy. The receptors shown here come from a man of 80 years or more with esophageal cancer. The CDR3 runs from the conserved cysteine through the conserved F or W. A D gene is named only where the DNA matches it firmly. Clone size is stated in some rows and not others, as once, few, many or a class when expanded.

d_call: TRBD2; j_call: TRBJ2-1; v_call: TRBV7-3; clone_size: few; cdr3_nt: TGTGCCAGCAGCTCCCCGGCGGGAGGGCCTCACAATGAGCAGTTCTTC; cdr3_aa: CASSSPAGGPHNEQFF
d_call: -; j_call: TRBJ2-2; v_call: TRBV6-1; clone_size: few; cdr3_nt: TGTGCCAGCGACAGACAGGAGAACACCGGGGAGCTGTTTTTT; cdr3_aa: CASDRQENTGELFF
d_call: -; j_call: TRBJ2-3; v_call: TRBV6-1; clone_size: -; cdr3_nt: TGTGCCAGCAGTGCCACAGATACGCAGTATTTT; cdr3_aa: CASSATDTQYF
d_call: -; j_call: TRBJ2-1; v_call: TRBV7-2; clone_size: -; cdr3_nt: TGTGCCAGCAGCTCGGGCAGAACGCAGTTCTTC; cdr3_aa: CASSSGRTQFF
d_call: -; j_call: TRBJ1-2; v_call: TRBV5-1; clone_size: -; cdr3_nt: TGCGCCAGCAGCTTGGCCCGCGAGTTCCTTGGTAACTATGGCTACACCTTC; cdr3_aa: CASSLAREFLGNYGYTF
d_call: -; j_call: TRBJ1-5; v_call: TRBV15; clone_size: few; cdr3_nt: TGTGCCACCAGCAGAGATGCTCAGCCCCAGCATTTT; cdr3_aa: CATSRDAQPQHF
d_call: TRBD1; j_call: TRBJ1-1; v_call: TRBV19; clone_size: -; cdr3_nt: TGTGCCAGTAGTACACCGACAGGGTGGACTGAAGCTTTCTTT; cdr3_aa: CASSTPTGWTEAFF
d_call: TRBD2; j_call: TRBJ2-5; v_call: TRBV5-4; clone_size: -; cdr3_nt: TGTGCCAGCAGCTTGTTAGTTAGCGGGGGGCTAGAGACCCAGTACTTC; cdr3_aa: CASSLLVSGGLETQYF
d_call: -; j_call: TRBJ2-6; v_call: TRBV19; clone_size: -; cdr3_nt: TGTGCCAGTAGTATGGGCCTTCTCTCTGGGGCCAACGTCCTGACTTTC; cdr3_aa: CASSMGLLSGANVLTF
d_call: -; j_call: TRBJ2-5; v_call: TRBV5-1; clone_size: -; cdr3_nt: TGCGCCAGCAGCTTGATGGGGACCTTCCAAGAGACCCAGTACTTC; cdr3_aa: CASSLMGTFQETQYF
d_call: TRBD1; j_call: TRBJ2-2; v_call: TRBV5-1; clone_size: once; cdr3_nt: TGCGCCAGCAGCTTAGGCCGGACAGGGGACGGAGCCGGGGAGCTGTTTTTT; cdr3_aa: CASSLGRTGDGAGELFF
d_call: TRBD1; j_call: TRBJ2-7; v_call: TRBV5-6; clone_size: -; cdr3_nt: TGTGCCAGCAGCCAGGTGGGACAGGGCTACGAGCAGTACTTC; cdr3_aa: CASSQVGQGYEQYF
d_call: TRBD1; j_call: TRBJ2-1; v_call: TRBV27; clone_size: -; cdr3_nt: TGTGCCAGCAGTACTCAGGACAGGGGATACAATGAGCAGTTCTTC; cdr3_aa: CASSTQDRGYNEQFF
d_call: -; j_call: TRBJ1-1; v_call: TRBV14; clone_size: -; cdr3_nt: TGTGCCAGCAGCCAAGGTCGGACAGAAGCTTTCTTT; cdr3_aa: CASSQGRTEAFF
d_call: TRBD1; j_call: TRBJ2-7; v_call: TRBV6-6; clone_size: -; cdr3_nt: TGTGCCAGCAGTTGGACAGGGCCTTCCTACGAGCAGTACTTC; cdr3_aa: CASSWTGPSYEQYF
d_call: TRBD1; j_call: TRBJ2-7; v_call: TRBV28; clone_size: -; cdr3_nt: TGTGCCAGCAGCCGAACCGGGACAGGGGGCTACGAGCAGTACTTC; cdr3_aa: CASSRTGTGGYEQYF
d_call: -; j_call: TRBJ2-5; v_call: TRBV21-1; clone_size: -; cdr3_nt: -; cdr3_aa: CASSVALGITYEQYF
d_call: -; j_call: TRBJ2-3; v_call: TRBV18; clone_size: -; cdr3_nt: TGTGCCAGCTCACCACCGCTCCGAGGGGCAGATACGCAGTATTTT; cdr3_aa: CASSPPLRGADTQYF
d_call: TRBD2; j_call: TRBJ2-1; v_call: TRBV30; clone_size: -; cdr3_nt: TGTGCCTGGAGCGGGGGGGGCAATGAGCAGTTCTTC; cdr3_aa: CAWSGGGNEQFF
d_call: TRBD2; j_call: TRBJ2-1; v_call: TRBV10-3; clone_size: -; cdr3_nt: TGTGCCATCATGAGGAGGGAGGGTGAGCAGTTCTTC; cdr3_aa: CAIMRREGEQFF
d_call: TRBD2; j_call: TRBJ2-2; v_call: TRBV19; clone_size: -; cdr3_nt: TGTGCCAGTAGTATGCAAGGCGGGGGGAACACCGGGGAGCTGTTTTTT; cdr3_aa: CASSMQGGGNTGELFF
d_call: -; j_call: TRBJ1-1; v_call: TRBV28; clone_size: -; cdr3_nt: TGTGCCAGCAGTTTACAGTACACTGAAGCTTTCTTT; cdr3_aa: CASSLQYTEAFF
d_call: -; j_call: TRBJ2-1; v_call: TRBV29-1; clone_size: -; cdr3_nt: TGCAGCGTTTCGGGCGGAAGGGCCGTCAATGAGCAGTTCTTC; cdr3_aa: CSVSGGRAVNEQFF
d_call: -; j_call: TRBJ2-5; v_call: TRBV5-1; clone_size: once; cdr3_nt: TGCGCCAGCAGCTTGTACCTCGGATCAGAGAGCCAAGAGACCCAGTACTTC; cdr3_aa: CASSLYLGSESQETQYF
d_call: -; j_call: TRBJ2-1; v_call: TRBV19; clone_size: -; cdr3_nt: TGTGCCAGTAGTATAAGAGGGGGGGCCTCCTACAATGAGCAGTTCTTC; cdr3_aa: CASSIRGGASYNEQFF